This TCR beta chain was captured by sequencing in a study of control samples from healthy donors and cancer patients. Method: immunoSEQ multiplex PCR; TCRdb's copy keeps in-frame clones and lacks some. The sample yields 100,000 to 150,000 clones, 88% seen once. V was shortened by 0 bases and J by 4 bases, with 9 bases between the two germline ends. Germline CDR1 and CDR2: GTSNPN and SVGIG (reference sequence). This CDR3 is 13 amino acids long. This TCR was recovered from a middle-aged man in good health. V gene TRBV30 combines with J gene TRBJ1-2; D not certain. The sample taken for sequencing was blood. The CDR3 protein is CAWSVQGVYGYTF. The CDR3 DNA reads TGTGCCTGGAGTGTACAAGGTGTCTATGGCTACACCTTC.